Below are 30 T cell receptor beta chains sequenced from a single sample in a study of blood T cell repertoires in COVID-19 (dated by TCRdb to the early 2020s). Libraries were prepared through the immunoSEQ multiplex PCR assay. Entries here come from immuneACCESS through TCRdb and include only in-frame sequences with V and J called. Some clones fail to appear in such tables; in the studies checked, an unresolved V gene covers under half of the shortfall, and the cause of the remainder is unknown. The sample table shows about 56,000 clones, and around four fifths are seen once. 10% to 15% of the sample is taken by the ten largest. The specimen sequenced was peripheral blood. Receptors originate from a woman aged 80 or over with acute or convalescent COVID-19.

V gene TRBV7-6 combines with J gene TRBJ2-2, with 7 bases that match TRBD1. The germline V gene has CDR1 SGHVS and CDR2 FNYEAQ. The ends lost 3 bases at V and 0 bases at J; junction bases unmatched: 4. CDR3 length: 16 residues. DNA for the CDR3: TGTGCCAGCAGCTTTCCCGGGACAGCGAACACCGGGGAGCTGTTTTTT. Amino acids: CASSFPGTANTGELFF.

This chain joins TRBV5-1 and TRBJ2-2; 7 bases match TRBD2. V shed 5 bases and J 5 bases; nucleotides not matched to a gene: 9. CDR1 and CDR2 from the germline V gene are SGHRS and YFSETQ. The CDR3 spans 15 residues. The CDR3 DNA reads as TGCGCCAGCAGTCTAATCCAGGGAGGGACCGGGGAGCTGTTTTTT. It is translated as CASSLIQGGTGELFF. Drawing the rest from reference TRBV5-1 and TRBJ2-2, the complete variable domain is KAGVTQTPRYLIKTRGQQVTLSCSPISGHRSVSWYQQTPGQGLQFLFEYFSETQRNKGNFPGRFSGRQFSNSRSEMNVSTLELGDSALYLCASSLIQGGTGELFFGEGSRLTVL.

The V and J genes are TRBV6-5 and TRBJ1-2; D gene uncertain. CDR1 and CDR2 from the germline V gene are MNHEY and SVGAGI. This CDR3 contains 13 residues. V lost 3 bases to trimming and J lost 3 bases, with 8 bases between them. The CDR3 bases are TGTGCCAGCAGTTATAACAGAGACTATGGCTACACCTTC. Its translation is CASSYNRDYGYTF.

The chain employs TRBV5-1 and TRBJ1-4; D ambiguous. The CDR3 is 14 amino acids. Trimming cost V 0 bases and J 7 bases, with 10 bases left between them. The V gene's germline CDR1 is SGHRS and CDR2 YFSETQ. The CDR3 reads CASSLGGSFEKLFF. The CDR3 DNA reads TGCGCCAGCAGCTTGGGAGGGAGTTTTGAAAAACTGTTTTTT.

Remarks on this clone: At one end, the junction sequence differs from germline, possibly due to a read error. The chain recombines TRBV12-3 or TRBV12-4 with TRBJ2-1, with D unresolved. CDR3 length equals 11 residues. The CDR3 region is CASRGYSEQFF. CDR3 DNA sequence: TGTGCCAGCAGAGGTTACAGTGAGCAGTTCTTC.

This rearrangement joins TRBV3-1 (or the pseudogene TRBV3-2) to TRBJ1-2; a possible D gene is TRBD1 (6 bases). The germline V gene has CDR1 LGHDT and CDR2 YNNKEL (reference sequence). V lost 2 bases and J 6 bases, leaving 13 bases between the germline ends. The CDR3 sequence is 14 residues long. CDR3 in DNA: TGTGCCAGCAGCCAACTCCAGGGGCAGGATGGCTACACCTTC. The encoded protein is CASSQLQGQDGYTF.

The rearrangement joins TRBV2 to TRBJ2-1; 10 nucleotides agree with TRBD1. V trimming: 1 base; J trimming: 7 bases; junction bases outside the gene matches: 7. Germline V CDR1 and CDR2: SNHLY, FYNNEI. The CDR3 has 16 residues. The DNA of the CDR3 is TGTGCCAGCAGTGAAGGGGGGACAGGGGTAATGAATGAGCAGTTCTTC. It yields the protein CASSEGGTGVMNEQFF.

This chain joins TRBV5-1 and TRBJ1-1; D may be TRBD1 (6 bases). The V end was cut by 4 bases, the J end by 5 bases, with 18 bases between. The CDR3 is made up of 15 amino acids. Germline V CDR1 and CDR2: SGHRS, YFSETQ. CDR3 region: CASSQNRESLTEAFF. For the CDR3, the DNA is TGCGCCAGCAGCCAAAACAGGGAAAGTTTGACTGAAGCTTTCTTT.

The gene calls are TRBV7-2 and TRBJ1-5, with a tentative D call TRBD1 (5 bases). Germline CDR1 and CDR2: SGHTA and FQGNSA. This CDR3 has 15 amino acids. V was trimmed by 2 bases and J by 3 bases, leaving 11 bases between them. CDR3 in DNA: TGTGCCAGCAGCTTACAGGGATCCATCAATCAGCCCCAGCATTTT. This sequence encodes CASSLQGSINQPQHF.

The chain uses TRBV18 and TRBJ1-1; D is perhaps TRBD1 (5 bases). The CDR3 runs 12 residues. Germline loops: CDR1 KGHSH, CDR2 LQKENI. Trimming shortened V by 10 bases and J by 7 bases, and 16 bases separated the two germline ends. CDR3 sequence reads: CANTQGNGEAFF. In DNA, the CDR3 is TGTGCCAACACCCAGGGTAACGGTGAAGCTTTCTTT.

The chain links TRBV5-1 to TRBJ1-1, with 8 nucleotides matching TRBD1. With V trimmed by 2 bases and J by 6 bases, 3 bases remained unmatched. This CDR3 contains 13 residues. Germline-derived CDR1 and CDR2 are SGHRS and YFSETQ. CDR3 nucleotide sequence: TGCGCCAGCAGCTTTCAGGGGGCGGCTGAAGCTTTCTTT. This translates into CASSFQGAAEAFF.

This clone was seen a handful of times. This rearrangement joins TRBV6-2 or TRBV6-3 to TRBJ1-2, with a possible D match to TRBD1 (5 bases). Germline-derived CDR1 and CDR2 are MNHEY and SVGEGT. This CDR3 is built from 16 residues. V was cut by 4 bases and J by 5 bases, with 20 bases left in between. CDR3 amino acids: CASSSYRISEGYGYTF. The CDR3 nucleotides read TGTGCCAGCAGTTCGTACAGGATCTCGGAAGGGTATGGCTACACCTTC.

J is TRBJ1-1 and V is TRBV5-1, with no clear D. CDR3 length equals 15 residues. Germline V gene sequence: CDR1 SGHRS, CDR2 YFSETQ. The germline V and J ends were trimmed by 0 bases and 0 bases, with 9 bases remaining between them. CDR3 coding DNA: TGCGCCAGCAGCTTGGTCGACGGGATGAACACTGAAGCTTTCTTT. Protein product: CASSLVDGMNTEAFF.

The V call is TRBV7-8, the J call TRBJ2-1; 8 bases match TRBD2. Looked up from germline, CDR1 is SGHVS and CDR2 is FQNEAQ. The CDR3 contains 15 residues. V was pared by 5 bases and J by 7 bases, with 10 bases of the junction left unmatched. The CDR3, as DNA: TGTGCCAGCAGCCTAAGGGCTAGCGGGTCGAATGAGCAGTTCTTC. Its translation is CASSLRASGSNEQFF.

This clone has a single count. CDR3 DNA sequence: TGCAGCGTAACAGGGTATTTGGGCGAGCAGTACTTC. Encoded protein: CSVTGYLGEQYF. V gene TRBV29-1 combines with J gene TRBJ2-7; the D gene is possibly TRBD1 (6 bases). Germline-derived CDR1 and CDR2 are SQVTM and ANQGSEA. V shed 6 bases and J shed 6 bases, with 15 bases lying between them. This CDR3 has 12 residues.

V and J are TRBV7-9 and TRBJ2-3, with a possible D match to TRBD2 (6 bases). Germline V gene lookup returns CDR1 SEHNR and CDR2 FQNEAQ (reference sequence). This CDR3 spans 19 amino acids. Deletions cut 4 bases from V and 0 bases from J, with 23 bases between. This CDR3 is CASSSLGGLGGTSTDTQYF. The CDR3 nucleotides are TGTGCCAGCAGCTCCTTGGGCGGCCTCGGGGGAACTAGCACAGATACGCAGTATTTT.

In its sample, this clone was seen a few times. The same CDR3 also results from other DNA sequences found in this sample. The chain uses TRBV18 and TRBJ1-1; D unclear. V gave up 3 bases and J gave up 1 base, with 6 bases separating them. The CDR3 has 13 amino acids. CDR1 is KGHSH and CDR2 is LQKENI in the germline V gene. CDR3 residues: CASSPAGNTEAFF. In nucleotides, the CDR3 is TGTGCCAGCTCACCTGCAGGGAACACTGAAGCTTTCTTT.

The genes are TRBV18 and TRBJ1-1, with D tentatively TRBD1 (5 bases). This CDR3 spans 14 amino acids. Germline lookup yields CDR1 KGHSH and CDR2 LQKENI. Trimming pared 4 bases from V and 1 base from J, leaving 10 bases between. CDR3 amino acids: CASSQSRENTEAFF. CDR3 bases: TGTGCCAGCTCACAATCCAGGGAGAACACTGAAGCTTTCTTT. The full variable domain, its missing parts supplied by reference TRBV18 and TRBJ1-1, is NAGVMQNPRHLVRRRGQEARLRCSPMKGHSHVYWYRQLPEEGLKFMVYLQKENIIDESGMPKERFSAEFPKEGPSILRIQQVVRGDSAAYFCASSQSRENTEAFFGQGTRLTVV.

The rearrangement joins TRBV9 to TRBJ2-3, with 10 bases identical to TRBD2. The junction had 6 bases not matched to a gene; V was cut back by 0 bases and J by 5 bases. CDR1 is SGDLS and CDR2 is YYNGEE in the germline V gene. The CDR3 is 16 amino acids. In DNA form, the CDR3 reads TGTGCCAGCAGCGTAGTGGCTAGCGGGGGACGAGATACGCAGTATTTT. Protein: CASSVVASGGRDTQYF.

The rearrangement links TRBV25-1 to TRBJ2-1; possibly TRBD2 for D (7 bases). The CDR3 covers 15 residues. Germline CDR1 reads MGHDK; CDR2 reads SYGVNS. Trimming left V 3 bases short and J 2 bases short, with 11 bases between. The CDR3 DNA reads TGTGCCAGCAGTGATGTCGGGGGGCCCTACAATGAGCAGTTCTTC. Amino acids: CASSDVGGPYNEQFF.

V gene TRBV9 combines with J gene TRBJ1-1; 8 nucleotides line up with TRBD1. Trimming removed 5 bases from V and 0 bases from J; junction bases left unmatched: 12. Per germline, CDR1 SGDLS and CDR2 YYNGEE. CDR3 size: 17 residues. The CDR3 sequence is CASRGGIGQGLNTEAFF. In nucleotides, the CDR3 is TGTGCCAGCAGGGGCGGAATTGGACAGGGATTGAACACTGAAGCTTTCTTT.

This chain links TRBV30 with TRBJ2-7; D possibly corresponds to TRBD2 (6 bases). The CDR3 is 11 amino acids. V gave up 1 base and J gave up 7 bases, with 8 bases separating them. The germline gives CDR1 GTSNPN, CDR2 SVGIG (reference sequence). CDR3 loop: CAWSDRGEQYF. Written as DNA, the CDR3 is TGTGCCTGGAGTGACCGGGGGGAGCAGTACTTC.

The chain carries TRBV9 and TRBJ1-2; TRBD1 agrees at 7 bases. The CDR3 sequence is 15 residues long. The germline gives CDR1 SGDLS, CDR2 YYNGEE. Trimming removed 3 bases from V and 1 base from J; junction bases left unmatched: 6. CDR3 in DNA: TGTGCCAGCAGCGGAGGGACAGCGTTTAACTATGGCTACACCTTC. It yields the protein CASSGGTAFNYGYTF.

This chain connects TRBV6-5 to TRBJ1-2, with 7 bases matching TRBD1. J lost 7 bases, V lost 4 bases, and 3 bases had no gene match. The CDR3 totals 12 residues. CDR1 is MNHEY, CDR2 SVGAGI, per germline. The CDR3 loop reads CASSSTGSGYTF. Here the CDR3 DNA reads TGTGCCAGCAGTTCGACAGGGAGTGGCTACACCTTC.

This clone turned up a few times. The chain employs TRBV7-8 and TRBJ1-2, with D unresolved. Germline CDR1 and CDR2: SGHVS and FQNEAQ. There are 14 residues in the CDR3. V lost 8 bases, J lost 2 bases, and 15 bases lay in between. The CDR3 loop is CASFIGYQNYGYTF. The CDR3 DNA is TGTGCCAGCTTCATCGGGTATCAAAACTATGGCTACACCTTC.

This clone was observed once. The chain couples TRBV5-1 to TRBJ2-3; D is unresolved. Trimming cost V 4 bases and J 5 bases, with 20 bases left between them. Germline assignment: CDR1 SGHRS and CDR2 YFSETQ. The CDR3 length is 16 residues. CDR3 protein: CASSPEILGSGDTQYF. The CDR3 DNA reads TGCGCCAGCAGCCCCGAGATTCTTGGGTCAGGAGATACGCAGTATTTT.

This rearrangement joins TRBV4-1 to TRBJ1-2; D is unclear. CDR3 length: 17 residues. The ends were cut back, 2 bases at V and 4 bases at J, with 20 bases in the middle. CDR1 and CDR2 from the germline V gene are MGHRA and YSYEKL. For the CDR3, the DNA is TGCGCCAGCAGCCAATCCCAAACAGCGGTGGATCGCTATGGCTACACCTTC. Protein: CASSQSQTAVDRYGYTF.

The chain couples TRBV2 to TRBJ2-7; weak D call: TRBD2 (5 bases). Germline assignment: CDR1 SNHLY and CDR2 FYNNEI. Trimming cost V 8 bases and J 1 base, with 12 bases left between them. The CDR3 is made up of 13 amino acids. Here the CDR3 reads CASLNRGSYEQYF. The DNA of the CDR3 is TGTGCCAGCCTCAACCGAGGGTCCTACGAGCAGTACTTC.

This chain uses TRBV6-5 with TRBJ2-5; TRBD2 might be the D (7 bases). The CDR3 extends over 13 amino acids. Germline CDR1 is MNHEY and CDR2 is SVGAGI. The V end was cut by 6 bases, the J end by 9 bases, with 17 bases between. In DNA form, the CDR3 reads TGTGCCAGCAGGGGAGGGGGATCGGGCCCCCAGTACTTC. Protein sequence: CASRGGGSGPQYF.

The chain couples TRBV3-1 (or the pseudogene TRBV3-2) to TRBJ2-1; tentative D call: TRBD1 (6 bases). The CDR3 loop spans 14 amino acids. V dropped 4 bases and J dropped 6 bases, with 13 bases sitting between them. Germline loops: CDR1 LGHDT, CDR2 YNNKEL (reference sequence). In DNA, the CDR3 is TGTGCCAGCAGCCGGGACACCGCAGGCAATGAGCAGTTCTTC. Translation: CASSRDTAGNEQFF.